A selection of T cell receptor beta chains follows, all from one sample in a study of T cell responses to AZD1222 COVID-19 vaccine. Using immunoSEQ multiplex PCR, the repertoire was profiled, and TCRdb retains in-frame clones only, with some absent. The sample has roughly 72,000 clones, 88% seen once. The sample in question was peripheral blood, obtained 28 days after the second dose of the MenACWY control vaccine. All receptors come from an adult who received the MenACWY meningococcal vaccine as a control. CDR3s include the opening cysteine and the closing phenylalanine or tryptophan. The order of the fields is CDR3 length, D gene, clone size, V gene, J gene, CDR3 DNA, CDR3 protein. A D gene is named only where the DNA matches it firmly. Clone size is not always given. Where it is, it says once, few, many or a class for expanded clones.

cdr3_length: 16; d_call: TRBD1; clone_size: .; v_call: TRBV4-3; j_call: TRBJ2-7; cdr3_nt: TGCGCCAGCAGCCAAGATAAGGGACAGGGCTCCTACGAGCAGTACTTC; cdr3_aa: CASSQDKGQGSYEQYF
cdr3_length: 13; d_call: .; clone_size: .; v_call: TRBV19; j_call: TRBJ2-1; cdr3_nt: TGTGCCAGTACCGTCGACGGGGGCGTAGCGCAGTTCTTC; cdr3_aa: CASTVDGGVAQFF
cdr3_length: 13; d_call: .; clone_size: .; v_call: TRBV2; j_call: TRBJ1-2; cdr3_nt: TGTGCCAGCAGTGAAAAGGGAGGCTATGGCTACACCTTC; cdr3_aa: CASSEKGGYGYTF
cdr3_length: 11; d_call: TRBD1; clone_size: .; v_call: TRBV12-3/TRBV12-4; j_call: TRBJ2-7; cdr3_nt: TGTGCCAGCAGCCCACAGGGGGTCCCTGTATTC; cdr3_aa: CASSPQGVPVF
cdr3_length: 20; d_call: TRBD2; clone_size: .; v_call: TRBV10-3; j_call: TRBJ2-3; cdr3_nt: TGTGCCATCAGTGAGCCCTCGGTTGGGACTAGCGGGGGGTTAATAGATACGCAGTATTTT; cdr3_aa: CAISEPSVGTSGGLIDTQYF
cdr3_length: 16; d_call: TRBD1; clone_size: .; v_call: TRBV7-9; j_call: TRBJ2-3; cdr3_nt: TGTGCCAGCAGCTTAGGGACAGGGGGCAGGTCAGATACGCAGTATTTT; cdr3_aa: CASSLGTGGRSDTQYF
cdr3_length: 19; d_call: TRBD2; clone_size: .; v_call: TRBV15; j_call: TRBJ2-6; cdr3_nt: TGTGCCACCAGCAGAGATTCCCCTAGCGGGCTCTCTGGGGCCAACGTCCTGACTTTC; cdr3_aa: CATSRDSPSGLSGANVLTF
cdr3_length: 15; d_call: .; clone_size: .; v_call: TRBV4-2; j_call: TRBJ1-5; cdr3_nt: TGTGCCAGCAGCCAAGGAGTAGATAGCAATCAGCCCCAGCATTTT; cdr3_aa: CASSQGVDSNQPQHF
cdr3_length: 12; d_call: .; clone_size: once; v_call: TRBV10-3; j_call: TRBJ2-7; cdr3_nt: TGTGCCATCAGAGGGGATACCTACGAGCAGTACTTC; cdr3_aa: CAIRGDTYEQYF
cdr3_length: 14; d_call: TRBD2; clone_size: .; v_call: TRBV6-5; j_call: TRBJ2-7; cdr3_nt: TGTGCCAGCAGTAAGAAGAGCGGGATCTACGAGCAGTACTTC; cdr3_aa: CASSKKSGIYEQYF
cdr3_length: 15; d_call: .; clone_size: .; v_call: TRBV25-1; j_call: TRBJ2-1; cdr3_nt: TGTGCCAGCAGCCGTGGGGGGGCTTCCTACAATGAGCAGTTCTTC; cdr3_aa: CASSRGGASYNEQFF
cdr3_length: 15; d_call: TRBD2; clone_size: .; v_call: TRBV29-1; j_call: TRBJ2-3; cdr3_nt: TGCAGCGCTCAAAAGGCGGGGGGGAACACAGATACGCAGTATTTT; cdr3_aa: CSAQKAGGNTDTQYF
cdr3_length: 15; d_call: .; clone_size: .; v_call: TRBV7-9; j_call: TRBJ2-7; cdr3_nt: TGTGCCAGCAGCTTACTCCCAGCCAGCTCCTACGAGCAGTACTTC; cdr3_aa: CASSLLPASSYEQYF
cdr3_length: 17; d_call: .; clone_size: .; v_call: TRBV7-7; j_call: TRBJ2-2; cdr3_nt: TGTGCCAGCAGCTTAGAAAGCACAGGGCTTAACACCGGGGAGCTGTTTTTT; cdr3_aa: CASSLESTGLNTGELFF
cdr3_length: 15; d_call: .; clone_size: .; v_call: TRBV5-6; j_call: TRBJ1-5; cdr3_nt: TGTGCCAGCAGCAGGGGCCACTATAGCAATCAGCCCCAGCATTTT; cdr3_aa: CASSRGHYSNQPQHF
cdr3_length: 12; d_call: .; clone_size: .; v_call: TRBV6-1; j_call: TRBJ2-3; cdr3_nt: TGTGCCAGCAGTGAAGCGGCCGATACGCAGTATTTT; cdr3_aa: CASSEAADTQYF
cdr3_length: 15; d_call: TRBD1; clone_size: .; v_call: TRBV24-1; j_call: TRBJ2-2; cdr3_nt: TGTGCCACCAGTGGCCGGACAGGGGGGTCCGGGGAGCTGTTTTTT; cdr3_aa: CATSGRTGGSGELFF
cdr3_length: 13; d_call: .; clone_size: .; v_call: TRBV14; j_call: TRBJ2-2; cdr3_nt: TGTGCCAGCAGCCGGGGGAACACCGGGGGGCTGTTTTTT; cdr3_aa: CASSRGNTGGLFF
cdr3_length: 16; d_call: TRBD1; clone_size: .; v_call: TRBV9; j_call: TRBJ1-2; cdr3_nt: TGTGCCAGCAGCCCGGGACAGGGATCCTCTAACTATGGCTACACCTTC; cdr3_aa: CASSPGQGSSNYGYTF
cdr3_length: 17; d_call: TRBD2; clone_size: .; v_call: TRBV5-4; j_call: TRBJ2-3; cdr3_nt: TGTGCCAGCAGCTTGCGGGTGGCGGGGGGACGATCAGATACGCAGTATTTT; cdr3_aa: CASSLRVAGGRSDTQYF
cdr3_length: 12; d_call: TRBD1; clone_size: .; v_call: TRBV27; j_call: TRBJ1-5; cdr3_nt: TGTGCCAGCGGAACAGGGGCTCAGCCCCAGCATTTT; cdr3_aa: CASGTGAQPQHF
cdr3_length: 13; d_call: TRBD1; clone_size: .; v_call: TRBV28; j_call: TRBJ1-2; cdr3_nt: TGTGCCAGCAGGACAGGGGGCTTGAGTGGCTACACCTTC; cdr3_aa: CASRTGGLSGYTF
cdr3_length: 15; d_call: .; clone_size: .; v_call: TRBV5-8; j_call: TRBJ2-6; cdr3_nt: TGTGCCAGCAGCTGGCTCCTCTCTGGGGCCAACGTCCTGACTTTC; cdr3_aa: CASSWLLSGANVLTF
cdr3_length: 14; d_call: .; clone_size: .; v_call: TRBV5-1; j_call: TRBJ1-4; cdr3_nt: TGCGCCAGCAGCCCGGGGGTTCTCGGGGAAAAACTGTTTTTT; cdr3_aa: CASSPGVLGEKLFF
cdr3_length: 13; d_call: .; clone_size: .; v_call: TRBV5-4; j_call: TRBJ1-1; cdr3_nt: TGTGCCTTCCGGACGAGGCTCGGCACTGAAGCTTTCTTT; cdr3_aa: CAFRTRLGTEAFF
cdr3_length: 15; d_call: .; clone_size: .; v_call: TRBV13; j_call: TRBJ1-1; cdr3_nt: TGTGCCAGCCGCGCTCGGGGGGGAATGCAGACTGAAGCTTTCTTT; cdr3_aa: CASRARGGMQTEAFF
cdr3_length: 14; d_call: .; clone_size: once; v_call: TRBV18; j_call: TRBJ2-5; cdr3_nt: TGTGCCAGCTCACCACCAGCCAGGAGGGAGACCCAGTACTTC; cdr3_aa: CASSPPARRETQYF
cdr3_length: 13; d_call: .; clone_size: .; v_call: TRBV7-8; j_call: TRBJ1-5; cdr3_nt: TGTGCCAGCAGCCCCAGGCCCGATCAGCCCCAGCATTTT; cdr3_aa: CASSPRPDQPQHF
cdr3_length: 14; d_call: .; clone_size: .; v_call: TRBV30; j_call: TRBJ1-2; cdr3_nt: TGTGCCTGGAGTTCCACTACAGGCTCGAGCGGCTACACCTTC; cdr3_aa: CAWSSTTGSSGYTF
cdr3_length: 16; d_call: .; clone_size: .; v_call: TRBV5-1; j_call: TRBJ1-1; cdr3_nt: TGCGCCAGCAGCTTGGAGGGGTTGGCAGCGAGCACTGAAGCTTTCTTT; cdr3_aa: CASSLEGLAASTEAFF
cdr3_length: 16; d_call: .; clone_size: few; v_call: TRBV2; j_call: TRBJ1-1; cdr3_nt: TGTGCCAGCAGTGCTCTCGGGGGCGTAGGGAACACTGAAGCTTTCTTT; cdr3_aa: CASSALGGVGNTEAFF
cdr3_length: 13; d_call: .; clone_size: .; v_call: TRBV2; j_call: TRBJ1-4; cdr3_nt: TGTGCCAGCGGCAATTCAGGGGACGAAAAACTGTTTTTT; cdr3_aa: CASGNSGDEKLFF
cdr3_length: 15; d_call: .; clone_size: .; v_call: TRBV28; j_call: TRBJ1-2; cdr3_nt: TGTGCCAGCAGTTTACGCGGAGGGACGTACTATGGCTACACCTTC; cdr3_aa: CASSLRGGTYYGYTF
cdr3_length: 17; d_call: TRBD2; clone_size: .; v_call: TRBV14; j_call: TRBJ2-5; cdr3_nt: TGTGCCAGCAGCCAGGTAGCGGGGGGCCTTCCACAAGAGACCCAGTACTTC; cdr3_aa: CASSQVAGGLPQETQYF
cdr3_length: 14; d_call: .; clone_size: once; v_call: TRBV4-3; j_call: TRBJ1-2; cdr3_nt: TGCGCCAGCAGCCAAGGGTTTCGGGAATATGGCTACACCTTC; cdr3_aa: CASSQGFREYGYTF
cdr3_length: 15; d_call: .; clone_size: .; v_call: TRBV15; j_call: TRBJ2-5; cdr3_nt: TGTGCCACCAGCTCCCGAGAATCCCGGGGGGAGACCCAGTACTTC; cdr3_aa: CATSSRESRGETQYF
cdr3_length: 12; d_call: .; clone_size: .; v_call: TRBV11-2; j_call: TRBJ1-1; cdr3_nt: TGTGCCAGCGGGGAAGTGAACACTGAAGCTTTCTTT; cdr3_aa: CASGEVNTEAFF
cdr3_length: 16; d_call: TRBD1; clone_size: .; v_call: TRBV7-2; j_call: TRBJ1-5; cdr3_nt: TGTGCCAGCAGCTTAGCGGGGGACAGGGACGGCCAGCCCCAGCATTTT; cdr3_aa: CASSLAGDRDGQPQHF
cdr3_length: 17; d_call: .; clone_size: once; v_call: TRBV5-1; j_call: TRBJ2-7; cdr3_nt: TGCGCCAGCAGCCTGGGGTTCGGGGGGCTCCTAGCCTACGAGCAGTACTTC; cdr3_aa: CASSLGFGGLLAYEQYF